This TCR beta chain was obtained from a study of control samples from healthy donors and cancer patients. The V segment lost 2 bases and the J segment 0 bases; nucleotides outside the gene matches: 10. CDR1 is SGHRS and CDR2 is YFSETQ in the germline V gene. There are 17 residues in the CDR3. Sequencing was performed with immunoSEQ multiplex PCR; in TCRdb, only in-frame clones are kept and a portion is missing. This sample has 78,000 or so clones, with 84% found just once. The sequence derives from a man in his fifties or sixties in good health. Sequenced input: blood. The J gene is TRBJ2-7, the V gene TRBV5-1, with TRBD2 matching over 8 bases. CDR3 nucleotides: TGCGCCAGCAGCTTTTCTCCTGGAACTAGCGGCTCCTACGAGCAGTACTTC. It encodes CASSFSPGTSGSYEQYF.